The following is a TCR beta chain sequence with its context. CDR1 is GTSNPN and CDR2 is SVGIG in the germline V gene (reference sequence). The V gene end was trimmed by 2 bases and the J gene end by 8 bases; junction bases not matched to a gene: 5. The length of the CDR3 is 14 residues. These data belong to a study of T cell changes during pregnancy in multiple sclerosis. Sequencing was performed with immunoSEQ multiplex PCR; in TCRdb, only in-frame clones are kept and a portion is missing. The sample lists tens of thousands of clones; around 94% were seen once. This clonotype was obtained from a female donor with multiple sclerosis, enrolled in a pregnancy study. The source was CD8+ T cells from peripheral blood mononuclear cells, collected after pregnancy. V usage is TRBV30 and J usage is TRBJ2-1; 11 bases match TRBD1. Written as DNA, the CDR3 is TGTGCCTGGAGTCCGGGACAGGGGGTAGATGAGCAGTTCTTC. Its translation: CAWSPGQGVDEQFF.